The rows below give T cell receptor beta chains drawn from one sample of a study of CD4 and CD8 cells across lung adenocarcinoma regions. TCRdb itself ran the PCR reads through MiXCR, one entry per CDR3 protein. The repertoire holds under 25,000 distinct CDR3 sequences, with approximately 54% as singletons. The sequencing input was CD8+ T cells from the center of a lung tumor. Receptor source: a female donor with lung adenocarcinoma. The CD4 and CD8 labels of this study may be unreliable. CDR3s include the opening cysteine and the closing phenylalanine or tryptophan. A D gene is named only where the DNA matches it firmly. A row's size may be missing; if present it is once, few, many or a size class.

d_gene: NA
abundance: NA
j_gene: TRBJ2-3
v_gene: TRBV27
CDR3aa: CASSTRGLGAKNIQYF
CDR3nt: TGTGCCAGCAGTACCCGGGGGCTGGGAGCCAAAAATATTCAGTATTTT

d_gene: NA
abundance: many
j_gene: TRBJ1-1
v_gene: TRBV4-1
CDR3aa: CASSQLGMNTEAFF
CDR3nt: TGCGCCAGCAGCCAATTAGGTATGAACACTGAAGCTTTCTTT

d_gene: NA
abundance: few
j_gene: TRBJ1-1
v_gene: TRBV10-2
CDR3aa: CASRRLTNTEAFF
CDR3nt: TGCGCCAGCAGGCGTTTGACGAACACTGAAGCTTTCTTT

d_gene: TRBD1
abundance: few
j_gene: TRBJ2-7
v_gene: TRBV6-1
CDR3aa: CASTEDRGLYYEQYF
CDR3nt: TGTGCCAGCACTGAAGACAGGGGGCTATACTACGAGCAGTACTTC

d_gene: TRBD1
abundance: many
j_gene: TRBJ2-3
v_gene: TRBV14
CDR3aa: CASSLRDRGADTQYF
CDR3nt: TGTGCCAGCAGCCTCCGGGACAGGGGTGCAGATACGCAGTATTTT

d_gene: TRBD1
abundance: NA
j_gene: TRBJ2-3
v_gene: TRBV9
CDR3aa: CASSVDGRGQGFTDTQYF
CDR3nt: TGTGCCAGCAGCGTAGATGGGCGGGGACAGGGATTCACAGATACGCAGTATTTT

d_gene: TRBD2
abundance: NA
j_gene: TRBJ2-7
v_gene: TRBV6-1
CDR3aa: CASSPGGLGYEQYF
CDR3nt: TGTGCCAGCAGCCCTGGGGGACTAGGCTACGAGCAGTACTTC

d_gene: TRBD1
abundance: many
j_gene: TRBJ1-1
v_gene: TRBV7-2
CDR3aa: CASSLTGGRTEAFF
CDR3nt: TGTGCCAGCAGCTTAACAGGGGGTCGAACTGAAGCTTTCTTT

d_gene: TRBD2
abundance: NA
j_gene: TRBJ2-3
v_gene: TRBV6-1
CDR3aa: CASSVDGGGATDTQYF
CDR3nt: TGTGCCAGCAGCGTAGACGGGGGGGGAGCCACAGATACGCAGTATTTC

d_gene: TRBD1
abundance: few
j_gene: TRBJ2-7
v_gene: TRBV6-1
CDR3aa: CASRDRESSYEQYF
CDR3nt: TGTGCCAGCAGAGACAGGGAGAGCTCCTACGAGCAGTACTTC

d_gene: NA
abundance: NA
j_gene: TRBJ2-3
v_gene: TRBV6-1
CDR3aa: CASRAVSRGTQYF
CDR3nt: TGTGCCAGCAGGGCTGTGAGCAGAGGTACGCAGTATTTT

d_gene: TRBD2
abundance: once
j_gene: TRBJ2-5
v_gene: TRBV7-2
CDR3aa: CASSQTSGREQYF
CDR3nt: TGTGCCAGCAGCCAGACTAGCGGTCGAGAGCAGTACTTC

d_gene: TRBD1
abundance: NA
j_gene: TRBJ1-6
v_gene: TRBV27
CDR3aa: CASRAPTGGWVPLHF
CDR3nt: TGTGCCAGCAGAGCCCCCACAGGGGGCTGGGTACCCCTCCACTTT

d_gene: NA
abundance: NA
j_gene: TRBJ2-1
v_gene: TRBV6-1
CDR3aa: CASSLGQSSYNEQFF
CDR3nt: TGTGCCAGCAGTCTTGGACAGAGCTCCTACAATGAGCAGTTCTTC

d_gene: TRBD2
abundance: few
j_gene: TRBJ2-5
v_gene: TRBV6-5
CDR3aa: CASSSSSVGGGETQYF
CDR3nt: TGTGCCAGCAGTTCTTCCTCGGTGGGGGGGGGAGAGACCCAGTACTTC

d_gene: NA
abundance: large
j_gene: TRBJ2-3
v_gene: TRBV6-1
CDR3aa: CASSESGDTQYF
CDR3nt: TGTGCCAGCAGTGAATCGGGGGATACGCAGTATTTT

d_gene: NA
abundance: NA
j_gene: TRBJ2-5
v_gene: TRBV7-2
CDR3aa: CASSPTGETQYF
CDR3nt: TGTGCCAGCAGCCCCACGGGGGAGACCCAGTACTTC

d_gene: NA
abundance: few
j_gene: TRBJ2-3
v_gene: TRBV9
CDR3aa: CASSVEGGSSDPSTDTQYF
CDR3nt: TGTGCCAGCAGCGTAGAGGGGGGTTCTAGCGACCCTAGCACAGATACGCAGTATTTT

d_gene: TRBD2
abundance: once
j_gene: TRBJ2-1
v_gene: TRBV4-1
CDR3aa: CASSHWTSGPHEQFF
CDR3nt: TGCGCCAGCAGCCATTGGACTAGCGGCCCCCATGAGCAGTTCTTC

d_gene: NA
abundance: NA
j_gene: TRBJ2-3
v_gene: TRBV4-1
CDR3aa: CASSGRRSLATDTQYF
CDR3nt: TGCGCCAGCAGCGGCCGGAGGAGCTTAGCCACAGATACTCAGTATTTC

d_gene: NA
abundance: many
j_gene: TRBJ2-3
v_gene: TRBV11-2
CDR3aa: CASSPLEGTDTQYF
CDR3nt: TGTGCCAGCAGCCCCCTCGAGGGCACAGATACGCAGTATTTT

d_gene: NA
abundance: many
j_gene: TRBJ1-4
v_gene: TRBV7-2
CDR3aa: CASSPRAAFNEKLFF
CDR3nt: TGTGCCAGCAGCCCCCGGGCGGCGTTTAATGAAAAACTGTTTTTT

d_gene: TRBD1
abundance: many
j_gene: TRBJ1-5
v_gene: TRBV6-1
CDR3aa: CASRATGSGNQPQHF
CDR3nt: TGTGCCAGCAGAGCGACAGGGTCGGGCAATCAGCCCCAGCATTTT

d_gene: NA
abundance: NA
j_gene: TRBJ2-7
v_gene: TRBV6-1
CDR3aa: CASSGFSTLYEQYF
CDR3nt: TGTGCCAGCAGTGGGTTCTCGACCCTCTACGAGCAGTACTTC

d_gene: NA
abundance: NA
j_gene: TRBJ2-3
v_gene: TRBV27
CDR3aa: CASSSLQTSRTDTQYF
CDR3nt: TGTGCCAGCAGCTCTCTCCAGACTAGCAGGACAGATACGCAGTATTTC

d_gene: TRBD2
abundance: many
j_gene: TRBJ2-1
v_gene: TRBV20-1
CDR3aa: CSARDRLTSGRVEEQFF
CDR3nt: TGCAGTGCTAGAGATCGCCTGACTAGCGGAAGAGTGGAGGAGCAGTTCTTC

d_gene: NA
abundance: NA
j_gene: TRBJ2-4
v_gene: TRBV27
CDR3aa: CATGLSGKNTQYF
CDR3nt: TGTGCCACGGGGCTTAGCGGCAAAAATACGCAGTACTTC

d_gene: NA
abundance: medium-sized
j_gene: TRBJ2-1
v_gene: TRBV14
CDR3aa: CASSPTRLGNEQFF
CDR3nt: TGTGCCAGCAGCCCGACTCGTCTGGGGAATGAGCAGTTCTTC

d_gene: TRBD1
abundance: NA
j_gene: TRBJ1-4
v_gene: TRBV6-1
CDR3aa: CASRRQGREKLFF
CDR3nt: TGTGCCAGCAGGAGACAGGGGCGGGAAAAACTGTTTTTT

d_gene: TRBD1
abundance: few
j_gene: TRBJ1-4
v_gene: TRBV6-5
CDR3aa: CASSSRDRGLEKLFF
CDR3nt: TGTGCCAGCAGTTCTCGTGACAGGGGGCTTGAAAAACTGTTTTTT

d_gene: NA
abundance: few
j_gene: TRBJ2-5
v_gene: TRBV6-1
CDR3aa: CASSEAGGAQTQYF
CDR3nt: TGTGCCAGCAGTGAAGCAGGGGGGGCACAGACCCAGTACTTC

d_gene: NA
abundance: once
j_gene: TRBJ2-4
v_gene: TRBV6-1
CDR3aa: CARRGCRDQETQYF
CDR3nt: TGTGCGAGGCGCGGGTGCCGTGACCAAGAGACGCAGTACTTC

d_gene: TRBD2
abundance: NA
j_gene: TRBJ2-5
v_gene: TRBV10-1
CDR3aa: CASSPGTGGDQKTQYF
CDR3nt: TGCGCCAGCAGTCCCGGGACGGGGGGGGACCAAAAGACCCAGTACTTC

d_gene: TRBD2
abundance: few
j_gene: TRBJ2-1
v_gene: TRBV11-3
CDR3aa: CASSLGLAGSYNEQFF
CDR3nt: TGTGCCAGCAGCTTGGGATTAGCGGGCTCCTACAATGAGCAGTTCTTC

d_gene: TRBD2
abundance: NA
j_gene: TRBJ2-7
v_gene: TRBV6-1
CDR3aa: CASMRGSTYEQYF
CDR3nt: TGTGCCAGCATGCGGGGGTCTACCTACGAGCAGTACTTC

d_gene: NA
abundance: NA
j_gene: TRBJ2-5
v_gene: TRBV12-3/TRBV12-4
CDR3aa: CASSNPGPGVCNQETQYF
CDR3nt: TGTGCCAGCAGCAACCCGGGGCCCGGGGTCTGTAACCAAGAGACCCAGTACTTC